This T cell receptor beta chain emerged from a study of beta chain features in type 1 diabetes. Comment on this clone: No antigen is known for it.

The germline gives CDR1 SEHNR, CDR2 FQNEAQ (reference sequence). This CDR3 is built from 12 residues. Trimming stripped 3 bases from V and 12 bases from J, with 14 bases between. Expressed TCRB transcripts were sequenced, since all the RNA that had been isolated was reverse transcribed. The protocol was immunoSEQ multiplex PCR, while the TCRdb copy is restricted to in-frame clones and leaves out a portion. Here the sample spans 120,000 to 150,000 clones, under 60% being singletons. Study-level points and caveats: In the patient group, naive, central memory and Treg TCRB repertoires seemed more alike than in the healthy donor group. Sequencing used cDNA, and cells with high TCR expression could therefore be over-represented.

This clonotype was sampled from a man younger than 30 in good health. This sequence joins TRBV7-9 and TRBJ1-1; D unresolved. Material for sequencing was Tregs from blood. CDR3 in amino acids: CASSLSWGGTFF. In DNA form, the CDR3 reads TGTGCCAGCAGCTTGTCATGGGGAGGGACTTTCTTT.